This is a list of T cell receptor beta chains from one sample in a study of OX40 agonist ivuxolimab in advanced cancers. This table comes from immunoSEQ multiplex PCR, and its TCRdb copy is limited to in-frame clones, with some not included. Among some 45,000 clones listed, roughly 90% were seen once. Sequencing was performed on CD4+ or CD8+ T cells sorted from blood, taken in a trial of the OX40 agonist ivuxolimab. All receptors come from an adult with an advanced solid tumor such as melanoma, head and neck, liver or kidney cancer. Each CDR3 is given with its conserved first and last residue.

CDR3: CSAVTQGGGYTF
J: TRBJ1-2
V: TRBV29-1

CDR3: CAWSGLAEETQYF
J: TRBJ2-5
V: TRBV30

CDR3: CASSESFSYEQYF
J: TRBJ2-7
V: TRBV5-5

CDR3: CASQGYRQGAKTQYF
J: TRBJ2-5
V: TRBV5-4

CDR3: CASRDPGERGQPQHF
J: TRBJ1-5
V: TRBV28

CDR3: CASSVGVYNEQFF
J: TRBJ2-1
V: TRBV9

CDR3: CASSEGRQGELFPDTQYF
J: TRBJ2-3
V: TRBV2

CDR3: CASSLSPRRPSHEQYF
J: TRBJ2-7
V: TRBV28

CDR3: CASSTRLAGDEQFF
J: TRBJ2-1
V: TRBV7-3

CDR3: CASSLGQGLTGELFF
J: TRBJ2-2
V: TRBV7-3

CDR3: CGWGAGYEQYF
J: TRBJ2-7
V: TRBV2

CDR3: CASSYWTSGGHANTGELFF
J: TRBJ2-2
V: TRBV9

CDR3: CASSDSEGQYF
J: TRBJ2-7
V: TRBV6-1

CDR3: CASSGPPGWDVKNIQYF
J: TRBJ2-4
V: TRBV7-9

CDR3: CASSVRQGTYEQYF
J: TRBJ2-7
V: TRBV5-1

CDR3: CSVVVGAANTGELFF
J: TRBJ2-2
V: TRBV29-1

CDR3: CASSPPGGRRSYNEQFF
J: TRBJ2-1
V: TRBV28

CDR3: CASSLVADRGGEQYF
J: TRBJ2-7
V: TRBV13

CDR3: CATGGFSYEQYF
J: TRBJ2-7
V: TRBV2

CDR3: CATSSIPNSFYEQYF
J: TRBJ2-7
V: TRBV15

CDR3: CASSLVLGLANYNEQFF
J: TRBJ2-1
V: TRBV11-1

CDR3: CASSFRQDGNTYEQYF
J: TRBJ2-7
V: TRBV28

CDR3: CASSSRTGAYEQYF
J: TRBJ2-7
V: TRBV13

CDR3: CASSQDRQMNTGELFF
J: TRBJ2-2
V: TRBV4-2

CDR3: CASSPYGSSYEQYF
J: TRBJ2-7
V: TRBV7-9

CDR3: CASSVGRTHYEQYF
J: TRBJ2-7
V: TRBV9

CDR3: CASSLGLSALETQYF
J: TRBJ2-5
V: TRBV7-3

CDR3: CASRPQGNEAFF
J: TRBJ1-1
V: TRBV12-2

CDR3: CSVGASQETQYF
J: TRBJ2-5
V: TRBV29-1

CDR3: CAEETGVTGELFF
J: TRBJ2-2
V: TRBV7-9

CDR3: CATSSGRYSNQPQHF
J: TRBJ1-5
V: TRBV15

CDR3: CSVGGDYEQYF
J: TRBJ2-7
V: TRBV29-1

CDR3: CASSRVGANTGELFF
J: TRBJ2-2
V: TRBV13

CDR3: CASSLLGEETQYF
J: TRBJ2-5
V: TRBV7-9

CDR3: CASTVVGGTGNTIYF
J: TRBJ1-3
V: TRBV7-9

CDR3: CASSAATGFTDTQYF
J: TRBJ2-3
V: TRBV9

CDR3: CASSLISVVGQLEGELFF
J: TRBJ2-2
V: TRBV28

CDR3: CASSSNSNQPQHF
J: TRBJ1-5
V: TRBV7-8

CDR3: CASSLVRNTEAFF
J: TRBJ1-1
V: TRBV7-8

CDR3: CATMSIENTGELFF
J: TRBJ2-2
V: TRBV6-1

CDR3: CASSPATDTQYF
J: TRBJ2-3
V: TRBV27

CDR3: CASSEGWETQYF
J: TRBJ2-5
V: TRBV11-2

CDR3: CASSYSPNEQFF
J: TRBJ2-1
V: TRBV6-5

CDR3: CASSSKYEQYF
J: TRBJ2-7
V: TRBV5-4

CDR3: CASSLAGSTYEQYF
J: TRBJ2-7
V: TRBV5-4

CDR3: CASSDWVSTEAFF
J: TRBJ1-1
V: TRBV6-1

CDR3: CASSTTSGLYNEQFF
J: TRBJ2-1
V: TRBV5-1

CDR3: CASSLGETEQFF
J: TRBJ2-1
V: TRBV7-6

CDR3: CASSSRGTSEYNEQFF
J: TRBJ2-1
V: TRBV7-6

CDR3: CASSLYGTEQYF
J: TRBJ2-7
V: TRBV5-6

CDR3: CASKGGSSNQPQHF
J: TRBJ1-5
V: TRBV6-5

CDR3: CASSPRDRAETQYF
J: TRBJ2-5
V: TRBV7-9

CDR3: CAWSSLPDRFAYEQYF
J: TRBJ2-7
V: TRBV30

CDR3: CASSPRDGGYYGYTF
J: TRBJ1-2
V: TRBV9

CDR3: CASSWDNRHFTF
J: TRBJ1-2
V: TRBV11-2

CDR3: CASSLGYEQYF
J: TRBJ2-7
V: TRBV5-1

CDR3: CATRGTDRDRGQNTEAFF
J: TRBJ1-1
V: TRBV15

CDR3: CASRGLTFYEQYF
J: TRBJ2-7
V: TRBV6-1

CDR3: CASSPELDTAEAFF
J: TRBJ1-1
V: TRBV13